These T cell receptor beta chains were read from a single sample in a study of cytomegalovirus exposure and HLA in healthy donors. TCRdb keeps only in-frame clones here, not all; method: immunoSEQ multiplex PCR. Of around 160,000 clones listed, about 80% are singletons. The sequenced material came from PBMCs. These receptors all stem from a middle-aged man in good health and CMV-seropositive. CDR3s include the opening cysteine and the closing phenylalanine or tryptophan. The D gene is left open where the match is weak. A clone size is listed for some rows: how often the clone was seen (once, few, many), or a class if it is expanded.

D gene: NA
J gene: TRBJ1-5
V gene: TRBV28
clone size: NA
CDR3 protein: CASSWDIQPQHF
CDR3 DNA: TGTGCCAGCAGTTGGGACATCCAGCCCCAGCATTTT

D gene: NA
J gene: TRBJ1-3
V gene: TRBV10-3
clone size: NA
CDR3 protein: CAISESGGLLSGNTIYF
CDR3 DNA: TGTGCCATCAGTGAGTCGGGAGGGCTGCTCTCTGGAAACACCATATATTTT

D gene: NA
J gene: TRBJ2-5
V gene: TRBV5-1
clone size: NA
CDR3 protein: CASTLTGDETQYF
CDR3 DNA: TGCGCCAGCACCTTAACGGGAGATGAGACCCAGTACTTC

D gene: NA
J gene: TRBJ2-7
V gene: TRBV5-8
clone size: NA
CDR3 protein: CASSLGVSEQYF
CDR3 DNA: TGTGCCAGCAGCTTGGGCGTTTCCGAGCAGTACTTC

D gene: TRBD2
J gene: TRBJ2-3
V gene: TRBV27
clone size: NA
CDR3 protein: CASSLTGLGTDTQYF
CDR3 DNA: TGTGCCAGCAGTTTGACGGGACTAGGCACAGATACGCAGTATTTT

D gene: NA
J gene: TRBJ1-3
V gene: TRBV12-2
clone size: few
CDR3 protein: CASRVKLSDGNTIYF
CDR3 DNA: TGTGCAAGTCGCGTCAAGCTTTCTGATGGAAACACCATATATTTT

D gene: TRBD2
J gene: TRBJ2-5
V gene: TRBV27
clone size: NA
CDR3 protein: CASKSTSGLQETQYF
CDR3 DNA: TGTGCCAGCAAATCGACTAGCGGGCTCCAAGAGACCCAGTACTTC

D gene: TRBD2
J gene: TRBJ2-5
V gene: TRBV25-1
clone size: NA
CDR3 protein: CASSEAGRGGRPQETQYF
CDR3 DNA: TGTGCCAGCAGTGAAGCGGGGAGGGGCGGGAGGCCCCAAGAGACCCAGTACTTC

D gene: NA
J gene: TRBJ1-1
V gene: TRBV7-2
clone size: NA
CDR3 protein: CASSLAEVGGGTEAFF
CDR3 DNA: TGTGCCAGCAGCTTAGCCGAAGTCGGGGGTGGCACTGAAGCTTTCTTT

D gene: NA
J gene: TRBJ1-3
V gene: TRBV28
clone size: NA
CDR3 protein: CASSFSVRVSGNTIYF
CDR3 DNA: TGTGCCAGCAGTTTCAGCGTCCGGGTATCTGGAAACACCATATATTTT

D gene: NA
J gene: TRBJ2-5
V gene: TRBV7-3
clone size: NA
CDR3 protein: CASSPSREETQYF
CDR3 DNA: TGTGCCAGCAGCCCGTCGCGGGAAGAGACCCAGTACTTC

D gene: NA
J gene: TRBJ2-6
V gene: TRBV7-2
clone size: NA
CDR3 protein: CASIRSPDSGANVLTF
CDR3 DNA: TGTGCCAGCATCAGGTCGCCCGACTCTGGGGCCAACGTCCTGACTTTC

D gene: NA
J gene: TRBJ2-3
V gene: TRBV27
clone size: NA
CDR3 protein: CASSPLPRGSYSTGTQYF
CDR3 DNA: TGTGCCAGCAGTCCCCTCCCGAGGGGGTCGTATAGCACAGGTACGCAGTATTTT

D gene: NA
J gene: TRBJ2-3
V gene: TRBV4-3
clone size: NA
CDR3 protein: CASSQLLRGTDTQYF
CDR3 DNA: TGCGCCAGCAGCCAACTCCTGAGGGGCACAGATACGCAGTATTTT

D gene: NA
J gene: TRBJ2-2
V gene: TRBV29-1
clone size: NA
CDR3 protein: CSVATRFSGELFF
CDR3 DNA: TGCAGCGTCGCGACTCGTTTCAGCGGGGAGCTGTTTTTT

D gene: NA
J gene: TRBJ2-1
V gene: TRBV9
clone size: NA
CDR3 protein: CASTQTGVYYNEQFF
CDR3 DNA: TGTGCCAGCACGCAGACGGGGGTTTACTACAATGAGCAGTTCTTC

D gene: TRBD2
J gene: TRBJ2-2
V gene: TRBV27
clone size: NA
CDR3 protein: CASSWTSGYTGELFF
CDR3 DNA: TGTGCCAGCAGTTGGACTAGCGGGTACACCGGGGAGCTGTTTTTT

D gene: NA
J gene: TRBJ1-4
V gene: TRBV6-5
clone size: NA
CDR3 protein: CASRVMAGGSEKLFF
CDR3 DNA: TGTGCCAGCAGGGTCATGGCGGGGGGGAGCGAAAAACTGTTTTTT

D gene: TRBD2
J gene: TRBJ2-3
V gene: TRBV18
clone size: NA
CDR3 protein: CASSLAGSHTDTQYF
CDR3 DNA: TGTGCCAGCTCTCTAGCGGGGTCGCACACAGATACGCAGTATTTT

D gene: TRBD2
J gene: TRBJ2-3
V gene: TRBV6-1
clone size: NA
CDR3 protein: CASSEARSGRGKDTQYF
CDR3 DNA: TGTGCCAGCAGTGAAGCGCGTAGCGGGAGGGGCAAAGATACGCAGTATTTT

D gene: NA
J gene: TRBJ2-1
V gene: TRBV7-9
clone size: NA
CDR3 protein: CSSSSNSGSSYNEQFF
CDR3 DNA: TGTTCCAGCAGCTCGAATAGCGGAAGCTCCTACAATGAGCAGTTCTTC

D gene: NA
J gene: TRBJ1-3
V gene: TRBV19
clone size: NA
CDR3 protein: CASSITGNTIYF
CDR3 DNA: TGTGCCAGTAGTATAACAGGAAACACCATATATTTT

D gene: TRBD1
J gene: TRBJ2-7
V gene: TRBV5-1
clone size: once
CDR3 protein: CASSFRGQGDEQYF
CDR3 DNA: TGCGCCAGCAGCTTTCGGGGACAGGGTGACGAGCAGTACTTC

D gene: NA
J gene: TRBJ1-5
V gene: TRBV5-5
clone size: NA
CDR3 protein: CASSLGQTNQPQHF
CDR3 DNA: TGTGCCAGCAGCTTAGGACAGACCAATCAGCCCCAGCATTTT

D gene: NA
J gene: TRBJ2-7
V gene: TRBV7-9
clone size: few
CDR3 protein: CSSSYSGEYSYEQYF
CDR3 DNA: TGTTCCAGCAGCTACTCGGGGGAGTATTCTTACGAGCAGTACTTC

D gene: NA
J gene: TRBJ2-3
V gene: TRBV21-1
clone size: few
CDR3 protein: CASSIRQGRTDTQYF
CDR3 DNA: TGTGCCAGCAGCATTCGACAGGGACGCACAGATACGCAGTATTTT

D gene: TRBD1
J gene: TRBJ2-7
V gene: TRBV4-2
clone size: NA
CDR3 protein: CASSQRFRDSSYEQYF
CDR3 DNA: TGTGCCAGCAGCCAACGGTTCCGGGACAGCTCCTACGAGCAGTACTTC

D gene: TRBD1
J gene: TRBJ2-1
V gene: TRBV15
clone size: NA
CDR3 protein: CATSSQGASSYNEQFF
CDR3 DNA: TGTGCCACCAGCAGCCAGGGGGCAAGTTCCTACAATGAGCAGTTCTTC

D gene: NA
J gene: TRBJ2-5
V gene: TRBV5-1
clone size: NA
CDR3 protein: CASSQLGGQETQYF
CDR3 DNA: TGCGCCAGCAGCCAGCTAGGAGGGCAAGAGACCCAGTACTTC

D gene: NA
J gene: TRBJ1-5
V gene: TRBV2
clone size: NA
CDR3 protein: CASSKDSQPQHF
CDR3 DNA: TGTGCCAGCAGCAAGGACAGCCAGCCCCAGCATTTT

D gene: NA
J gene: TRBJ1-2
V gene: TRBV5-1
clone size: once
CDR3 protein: CASSFLPGQPLGYTF
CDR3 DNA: TGCGCCAGCAGCTTCTTACCGGGACAACCTTTGGGCTACACCTTC

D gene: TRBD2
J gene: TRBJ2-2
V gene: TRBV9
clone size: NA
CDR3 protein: CASRRGDTGELFF
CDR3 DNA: TGTGCCAGCAGGCGGGGGGATACCGGGGAGCTGTTTTTT

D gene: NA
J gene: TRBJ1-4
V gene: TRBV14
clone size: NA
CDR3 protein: CASSQVSPPRDEKLFF
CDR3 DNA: TGTGCCAGCAGCCAAGTATCCCCCCCAAGAGATGAAAAACTGTTTTTT

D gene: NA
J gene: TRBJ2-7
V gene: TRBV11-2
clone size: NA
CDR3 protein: CASSLGVPGEQYF
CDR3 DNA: TGTGCCAGCAGCTTAGGCGTTCCGGGGGAGCAGTACTTC

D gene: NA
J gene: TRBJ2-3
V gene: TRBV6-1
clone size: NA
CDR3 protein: CAVGGLLGGTDTQYF
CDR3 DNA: TGTGCCGTGGGCGGCCTCCTAGGGGGCACAGATACGCAGTATTTT

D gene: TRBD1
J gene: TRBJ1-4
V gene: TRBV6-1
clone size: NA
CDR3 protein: CAILRGRGEKLFF
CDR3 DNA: TGTGCCATTCTAAGGGGGCGCGGGGAAAAACTGTTTTTT

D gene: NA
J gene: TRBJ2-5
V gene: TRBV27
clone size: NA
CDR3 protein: CASSTNRGGETQYF
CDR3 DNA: TGTGCCAGCAGTACCAATAGGGGGGGAGAGACCCAGTACTTC

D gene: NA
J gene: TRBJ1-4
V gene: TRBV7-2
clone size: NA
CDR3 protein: CASSPGLANEKLFF
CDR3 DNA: TGTGCCAGCAGCCCAGGGCTGGCTAATGAAAAACTGTTTTTT

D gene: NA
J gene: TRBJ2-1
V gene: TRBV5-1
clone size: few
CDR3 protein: CASSLGEATVHEQFF
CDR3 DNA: TGCGCCAGCAGCTTGGGGGAGGCCACGGTGCATGAGCAGTTCTTC

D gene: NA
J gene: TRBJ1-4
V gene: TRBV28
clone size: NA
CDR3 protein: CASSEGNEKLFF
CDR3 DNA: TGTGCCAGCAGTGAGGGTAATGAAAAACTGTTTTTT

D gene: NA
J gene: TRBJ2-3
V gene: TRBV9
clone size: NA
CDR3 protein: CASSVGSGLRGASTDTQYF
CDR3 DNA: TGTGCCAGCAGCGTAGGGTCCGGGTTACGGGGGGCTAGCACAGATACGCAGTATTTT

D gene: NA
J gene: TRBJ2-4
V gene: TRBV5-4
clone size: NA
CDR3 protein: CASSLAGGPGNIQYF
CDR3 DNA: TGTGCCAGCAGCCTGGCCGGGGGGCCGGGAAACATTCAGTACTTC

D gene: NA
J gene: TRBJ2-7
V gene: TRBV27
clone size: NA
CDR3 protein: CASSPDSGWSGEQYF
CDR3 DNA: TGTGCCAGCAGTCCTGACAGCGGGTGGTCGGGCGAGCAGTACTTC

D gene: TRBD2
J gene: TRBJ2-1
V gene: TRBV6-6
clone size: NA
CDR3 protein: CASSPLGAGRRQFF
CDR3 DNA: TGTGCCAGCAGTCCGCTTGGAGCGGGGAGAAGACAGTTCTTC

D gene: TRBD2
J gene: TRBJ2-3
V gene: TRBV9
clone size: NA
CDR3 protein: CASSLGERDVTDTQYF
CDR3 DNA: TGTGCCAGCAGCCTTGGGGAGCGGGACGTCACAGATACGCAGTATTTT

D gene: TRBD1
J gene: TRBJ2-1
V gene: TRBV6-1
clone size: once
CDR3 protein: CASRTGGSEQFF
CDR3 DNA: TGTGCCAGCAGAACAGGGGGAAGTGAGCAGTTCTTC

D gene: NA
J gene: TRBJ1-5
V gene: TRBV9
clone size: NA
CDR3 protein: CASSVGGRPHSNQPQHF
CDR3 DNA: TGTGCCAGCAGCGTCGGCGGGAGACCCCATAGCAATCAGCCCCAGCATTTT

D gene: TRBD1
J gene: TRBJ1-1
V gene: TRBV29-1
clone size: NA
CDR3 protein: CSVGPGQDNTEAFF
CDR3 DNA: TGCAGCGTTGGACCGGGACAGGATAACACTGAAGCTTTCTTT

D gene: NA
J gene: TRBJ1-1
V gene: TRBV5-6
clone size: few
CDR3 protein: CASTRPGGDTEAFF
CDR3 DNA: TGTGCCAGCACCCGACCCGGCGGGGACACTGAAGCTTTCTTT

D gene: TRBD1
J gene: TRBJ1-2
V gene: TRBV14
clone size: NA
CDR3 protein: CASSLVGTAPDGYTF
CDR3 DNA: TGTGCCAGCAGCCTGGTCGGGACAGCTCCGGACGGCTACACCTTC

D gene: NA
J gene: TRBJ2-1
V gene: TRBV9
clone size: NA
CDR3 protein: CASSAGSGRSYNEQFF
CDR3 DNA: TGTGCCAGCAGCGCCGGCTCGGGGAGGTCCTACAATGAGCAGTTCTTC

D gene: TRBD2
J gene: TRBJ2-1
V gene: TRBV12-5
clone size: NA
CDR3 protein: CASGPYAGGAYNEQFF
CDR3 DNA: TGTGCTAGTGGTCCGTACGCGGGGGGTGCCTACAATGAGCAGTTCTTC

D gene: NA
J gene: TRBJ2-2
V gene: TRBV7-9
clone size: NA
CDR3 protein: CSSSLPGGGGTTGELFF
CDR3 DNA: TGTTCCAGCAGCCTCCCCGGGGGAGGAGGGACCACCGGGGAGCTGTTTTTT